This paragraph reports one T cell receptor beta chain. Its antigen remains unidentified. No quality values exist for individual bases; no much larger clone is one base distant. This sample is part of a study of T cells in Graves' hyperthyroidism and ophthalmopathy (dated by TCRdb to the late 2010s). For the study in its entirety: Peripheral blood samples were taken at the time of initial diagnosis, prior to any treatment. To identify distinguishing TCR V-J signatures, a discovery cohort of around 100 patients was used, comprising 43 with Graves' ophthalmopathy and 57 with stable Graves' hyperthyroidism. Prospective prediction of ophthalmopathy was tested in an independent validation cohort of some 20 hyperthyroidism patients and 17 patients who later progressed to ophthalmopathy. For training and testing, the 80 to 100 patients in the discovery cohort were randomly divided in a 7:3 ratio. In six Graves' hyperthyroidism patients, the study also compared T-cell repertoires from thyroid tissue with T-cell repertoires from blood. Once sampling was done, hyperthyroidism patients were given methimazole at a starting dose of 30 mg daily, whereas ophthalmopathy patients were given high-dose intravenous methylprednisolone. The paper reports TCR Vbeta CDR3 sequencing of some 140 peripheral blood samples: approximately 41 ophthalmopathy, about 75 hyperthyroidism and around 17 progressor patients. The paper as a whole reports these results and caveats: During validation, the model predicted progression to ophthalmopathy a median of around 6 months ahead of onset, with more than 55% sensitivity and about 72% specificity. Sample size was not statistically predetermined, and investigators were not blinded to group allocation. A 13 V-J signature model separated ophthalmopathy from stable hyperthyroidism, with nearly 90% sensitivity and roughly 82% specificity in cross-validation and 80%/75% in testing. Most expanded thyroid clonotypes (frequency above 0.001) were also found in blood, which suggests that blood repertoires may mirror thyroid immune responses.

Stable Graves' hyperthyroidism was defined as the absence of progression to ophthalmopathy over 18 months of follow-up. Hyperthyroidism patients were newly diagnosed, with disease duration under 2 months, and aged 18 to 65 years. Any patient with an uncontrolled infection, another autoimmune disease, pregnancy or lactation was excluded. Diagnoses were established on the basis of clinical symptoms, serum thyroxine and TRAb, thyroid ultrasound, and orbital computed tomography. PBMCs were isolated from 7.5 to 10 ml of fresh peripheral blood by Ficoll-Paque density gradient centrifugation. Total RNA was extracted with Trizol reagent, and quality was checked on an Agilent 2100 Bioanalyzer. Amplification of TCR beta CDR3 regions was carried out from RNA transcripts. A first-round RT-PCR of the TCR CDR3 used the HTBI primer set with the Qiagen OneStep RT-PCR kit. Libraries were constructed in a second round of multiplex PCR, after which size selection and purification were performed. The libraries were sequenced on an Illumina HiSeq2000 using paired-end 100 bp reads. Per the source publication's procedure: SOAPnuke was used to process the raw data, with reads discarded if the reads contained adapters or uncalled bases, had a mean Phred below 15, or lacked an exact constant-primer or identifier match. COPE v1.2.5 was used to merge the high-quality paired reads, and each unique nucleotide sequence was defined as a clonotype. MiTCR v1.1 was used to align clonotypes to the IMGT TRBV, TRBD and TRBJ reference segments. The analysis was restricted to V-J combinations with a frequency above 0.0001, which together covered roughly 99% of the repertoires. A TCS score was defined as the ratio of F50 (clonal expansion) to E x V (chaos), with BLOSUM62-based TCRdist applied between CDR3 peptides within each V-J. Welch's t-statistics and random forest reduced roughly 530 V-J features to about 12, which were used in a naive Bayes classifier (R e1071). Using fastp at Q25 and MiXCR, TCRdb reprocessed the public reads and kept productive beta chains. Entries are consolidated by CDR3 protein sequence, retaining the most common genes and DNA. TCRdb's processing, not the study's, gives the V and J calls here. The sample contains approximately 630,000 distinct CDR3 sequences, roughly 16% of them found a single time. The ten largest clones represent 3.5% to 4% of the sample.

The sequence came from a woman aged 30 to 39 with Graves' hyperthyroidism. The sample was blood.

At the DNA level, the sequence is TGTGCCAGCGCCCCCACCTACCTAAGCACAGATACGCAGTATTTT. The resulting protein is CASAPTYLSTDTQYF. The receptor chain draws on TRBV7-2 and TRBJ2-3; the D gene is unclear. Taken from the germline V gene, the CDR1 and CDR2 loops are SGHTA and FQGNSA. V and J are truncated by 8 bases and 0 bases respectively, leaving an intervening sequence of 15 bases. Including the terminal cysteine and phenylalanine, the CDR3 comprises 15 residues. Only the CDR3 part of the read is kept: 45 bases, read in frame from the first base.